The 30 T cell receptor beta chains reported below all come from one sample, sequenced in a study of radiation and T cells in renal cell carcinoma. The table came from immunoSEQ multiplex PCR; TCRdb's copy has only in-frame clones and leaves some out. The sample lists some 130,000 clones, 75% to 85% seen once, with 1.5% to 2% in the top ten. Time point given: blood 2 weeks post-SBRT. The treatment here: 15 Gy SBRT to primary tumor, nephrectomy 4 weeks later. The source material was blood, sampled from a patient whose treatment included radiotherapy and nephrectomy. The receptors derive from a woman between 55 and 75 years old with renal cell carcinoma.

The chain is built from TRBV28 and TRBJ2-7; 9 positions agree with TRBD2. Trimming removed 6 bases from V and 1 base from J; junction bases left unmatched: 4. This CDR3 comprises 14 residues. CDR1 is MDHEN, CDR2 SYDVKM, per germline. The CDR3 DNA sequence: TGTGCCAGCAGAAGTAGCGGGAGTTCCTACGAGCAGTACTTC. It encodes CASRSSGSSYEQYF.

DNA of the CDR3: TGTGCCAGCAGTCACCGACAGGGGAGGACTGAAGCTTTCTTT. This sequence encodes CASSHRQGRTEAFF. This chain connects TRBV28 to TRBJ1-1; 8 bases align to TRBD1. V dropped 5 bases and J dropped 5; count of bases not matched to a gene: 7. This CDR3 has 14 amino acids. Germline V gene sequence: CDR1 MDHEN, CDR2 SYDVKM.

Here the CDR3 reads CASSGGQGASEAFF. CDR3 coding DNA: TGCGCCAGCAGTGGGGGACAGGGGGCATCTGAAGCTTTCTTT. The J gene is TRBJ1-1, the V gene TRBV4-1; TRBD1 matches 12 bases. The V gene end was trimmed by 6 bases and the J gene end by 6 bases; junction bases not matched to a gene: 5. Germline assignment: CDR1 MGHRA and CDR2 YSYEKL. CDR3 length: 14 amino acids.

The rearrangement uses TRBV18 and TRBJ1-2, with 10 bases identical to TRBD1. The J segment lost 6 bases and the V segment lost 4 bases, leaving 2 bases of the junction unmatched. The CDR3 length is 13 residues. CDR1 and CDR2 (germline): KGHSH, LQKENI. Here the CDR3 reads CASSLGTGDGYTF. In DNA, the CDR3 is TGTGCCAGCTCACTCGGGACAGGGGATGGCTACACCTTC.

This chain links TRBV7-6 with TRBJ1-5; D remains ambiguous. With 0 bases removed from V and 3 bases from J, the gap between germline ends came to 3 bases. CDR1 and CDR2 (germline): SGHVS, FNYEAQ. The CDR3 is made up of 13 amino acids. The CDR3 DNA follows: TGTGCCAGCAGCTTAGCTAACAATCAGCCCCAGCATTTT. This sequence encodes CASSLANNQPQHF.

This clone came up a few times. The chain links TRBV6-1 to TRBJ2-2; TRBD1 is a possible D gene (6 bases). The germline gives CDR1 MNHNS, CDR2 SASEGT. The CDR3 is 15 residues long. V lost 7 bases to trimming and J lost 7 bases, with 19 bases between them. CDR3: CASTEGGSGNGELFF. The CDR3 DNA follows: TGTGCCAGCACCGAAGGGGGAAGTGGTAACGGGGAGCTGTTTTTT.

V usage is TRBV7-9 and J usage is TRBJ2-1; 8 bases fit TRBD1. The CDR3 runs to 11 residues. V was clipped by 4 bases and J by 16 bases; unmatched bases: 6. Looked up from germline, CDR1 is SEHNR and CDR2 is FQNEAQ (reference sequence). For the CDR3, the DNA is TGTGCCAGCAGCTCAGACAGGGGCCAATTCTTC. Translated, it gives CASSSDRGQFF.

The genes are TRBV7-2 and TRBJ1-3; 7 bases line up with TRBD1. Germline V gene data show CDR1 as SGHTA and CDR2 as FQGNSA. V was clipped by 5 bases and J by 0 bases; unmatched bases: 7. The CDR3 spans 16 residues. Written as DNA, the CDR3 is TGTGCCAGCAGCAAGGGGGCGACAGGCTCTGGAAACACCATATATTTT. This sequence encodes CASSKGATGSGNTIYF.

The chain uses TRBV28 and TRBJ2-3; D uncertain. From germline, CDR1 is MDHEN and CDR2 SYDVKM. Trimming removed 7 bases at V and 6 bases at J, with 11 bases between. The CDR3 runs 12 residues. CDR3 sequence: CASTMGWDTQYF. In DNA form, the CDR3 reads TGTGCCAGCACCATGGGCTGGGATACGCAGTATTTT.

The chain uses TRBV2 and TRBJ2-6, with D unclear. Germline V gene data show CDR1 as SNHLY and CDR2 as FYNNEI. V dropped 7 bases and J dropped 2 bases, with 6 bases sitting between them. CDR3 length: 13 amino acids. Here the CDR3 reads CASMGTGANVLTF. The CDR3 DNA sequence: TGTGCCAGCATGGGAACTGGGGCCAACGTCCTGACTTTC.

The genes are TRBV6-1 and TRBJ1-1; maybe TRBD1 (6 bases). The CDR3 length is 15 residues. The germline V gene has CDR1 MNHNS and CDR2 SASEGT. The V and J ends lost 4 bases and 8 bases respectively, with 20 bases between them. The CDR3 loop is CASSARGTPAPEAFF. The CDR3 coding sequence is TGTGCCAGCAGTGCAAGGGGGACACCCGCACCAGAAGCTTTCTTT.

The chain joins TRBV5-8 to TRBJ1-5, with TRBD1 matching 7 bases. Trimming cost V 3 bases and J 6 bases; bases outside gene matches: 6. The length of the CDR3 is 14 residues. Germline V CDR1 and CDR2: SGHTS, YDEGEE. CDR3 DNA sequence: TGTGCCAGCAGCTCGGGACAGAGACGTCAGCCCCAGCATTTT. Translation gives CASSSGQRRQPQHF.

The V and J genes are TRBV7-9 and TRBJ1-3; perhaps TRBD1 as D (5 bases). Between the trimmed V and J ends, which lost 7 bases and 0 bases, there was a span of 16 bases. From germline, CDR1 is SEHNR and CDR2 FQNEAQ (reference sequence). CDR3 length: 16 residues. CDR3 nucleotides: TGTGCCAGCACCATACGGCCAGGGCTCTCTGGAAACACCATATATTTT. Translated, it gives CASTIRPGLSGNTIYF.

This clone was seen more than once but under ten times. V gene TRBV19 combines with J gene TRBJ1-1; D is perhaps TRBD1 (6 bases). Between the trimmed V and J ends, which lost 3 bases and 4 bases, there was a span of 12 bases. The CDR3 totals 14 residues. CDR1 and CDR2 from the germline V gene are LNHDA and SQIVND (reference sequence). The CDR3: CASSIRGLGTEAFF. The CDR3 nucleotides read TGTGCCAGTAGTATTCGGGGGCTCGGCACTGAAGCTTTCTTT. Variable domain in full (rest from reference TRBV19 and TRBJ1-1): DGGITQSPKYLFRKEGQNVTLSCEQNLNHDAMYWYRQDPGQGLRLIYYSQIVNDFQKGDIAEGYSVSREKKESFPLTVTSAQKNPTAFYLCASSIRGLGTEAFFGQGTRLTVV.

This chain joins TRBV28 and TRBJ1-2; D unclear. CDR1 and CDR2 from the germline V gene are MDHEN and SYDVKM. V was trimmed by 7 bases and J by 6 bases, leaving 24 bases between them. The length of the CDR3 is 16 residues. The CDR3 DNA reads TGTGCCAGCACTAAAAACGGGGTGGAAGGATTCAATGGCTACACCTTC. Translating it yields CASTKNGVEGFNGYTF.

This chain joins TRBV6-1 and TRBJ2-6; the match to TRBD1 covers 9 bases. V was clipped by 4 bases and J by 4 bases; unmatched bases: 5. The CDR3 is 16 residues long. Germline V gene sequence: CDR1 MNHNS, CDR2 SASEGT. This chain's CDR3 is CASSGQGVAGANVLTF. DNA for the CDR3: TGTGCCAGCAGTGGACAGGGGGTAGCGGGGGCCAACGTCCTGACTTTC.

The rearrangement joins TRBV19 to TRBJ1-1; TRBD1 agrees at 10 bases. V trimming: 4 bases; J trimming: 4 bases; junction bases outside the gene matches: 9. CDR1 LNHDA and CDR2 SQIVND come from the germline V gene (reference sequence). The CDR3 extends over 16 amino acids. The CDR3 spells CASSTPMGQGSTEAFF. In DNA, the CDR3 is TGTGCCAGTAGTACACCAATGGGACAGGGGTCCACTGAAGCTTTCTTT. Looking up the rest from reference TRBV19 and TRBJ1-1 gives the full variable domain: DGGITQSPKYLFRKEGQNVTLSCEQNLNHDAMYWYRQDPGQGLRLIYYSQIVNDFQKGDIAEGYSVSREKKESFPLTVTSAQKNPTAFYLCASSTPMGQGSTEAFFGQGTRLTVV.

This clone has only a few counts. CDR3 residues: CASSQRPGRNNEQFF. In nucleotides, the CDR3 is TGTGCCAGCAGCCAACGCCCGGGACGAAACAATGAGCAGTTCTTC. This chain links TRBV4-2 with TRBJ2-1; either TRBD1 or TRBD2 may fit D (5 bases each). Germline-derived CDR1 and CDR2 are LGHNA and YNFKEQ. This CDR3 comprises 15 residues. V lost 2 bases to trimming and J lost 5 bases, with 13 bases between them.

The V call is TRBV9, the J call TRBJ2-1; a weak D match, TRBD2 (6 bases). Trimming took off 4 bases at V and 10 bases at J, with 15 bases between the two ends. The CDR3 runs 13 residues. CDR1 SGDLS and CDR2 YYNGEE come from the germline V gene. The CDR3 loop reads CASSYRDSGEQFF. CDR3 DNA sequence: TGTGCCAGCAGCTACCGGGACTCCGGCGAGCAGTTCTTC.

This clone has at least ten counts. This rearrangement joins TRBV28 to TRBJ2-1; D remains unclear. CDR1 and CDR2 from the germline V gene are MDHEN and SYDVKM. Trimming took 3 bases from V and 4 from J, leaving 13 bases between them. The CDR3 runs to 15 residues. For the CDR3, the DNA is TGTGCCAGCAGTTTTCCGCAAAAAGGTTACAATGAGCAGTTCTTC. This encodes CASSFPQKGYNEQFF. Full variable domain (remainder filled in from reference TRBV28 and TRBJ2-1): DVKVTQSSRYLVKRTGEKVFLECVQDMDHENMFWYRQDPGLGLRLIYFSYDVKMKEKGDIPEGYSVSREKKERFSLILESASTNQTSMYLCASSFPQKGYNEQFFGPGTRLTVL.

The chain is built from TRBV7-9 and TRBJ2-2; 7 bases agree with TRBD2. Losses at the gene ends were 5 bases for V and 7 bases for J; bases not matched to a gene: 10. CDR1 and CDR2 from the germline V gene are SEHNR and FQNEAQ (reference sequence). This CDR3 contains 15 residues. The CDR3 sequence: CASSLGRELIGELFF. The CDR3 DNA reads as TGTGCCAGCAGCCTGGGGCGGGAGCTGATCGGGGAGCTGTTTTTT.

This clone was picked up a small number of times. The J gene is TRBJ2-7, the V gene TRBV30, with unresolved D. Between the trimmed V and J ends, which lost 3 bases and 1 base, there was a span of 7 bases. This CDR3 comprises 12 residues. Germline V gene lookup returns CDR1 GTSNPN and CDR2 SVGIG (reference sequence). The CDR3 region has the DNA TGTGCCTGGAGCATCGCTTCCTACGAGCAGTACTTC. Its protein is CAWSIASYEQYF.

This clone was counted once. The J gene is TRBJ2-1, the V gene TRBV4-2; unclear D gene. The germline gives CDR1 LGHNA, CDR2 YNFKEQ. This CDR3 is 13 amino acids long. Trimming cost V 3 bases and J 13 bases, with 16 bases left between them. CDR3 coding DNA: TGTGCCAGCAGCCATTATACCGACCCGGCTCAGTTCTTC. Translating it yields CASSHYTDPAQFF.

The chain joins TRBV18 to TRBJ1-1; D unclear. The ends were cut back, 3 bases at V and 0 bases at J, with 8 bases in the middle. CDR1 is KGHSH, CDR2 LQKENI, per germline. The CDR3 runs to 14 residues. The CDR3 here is CASSPTTVNTEAFF. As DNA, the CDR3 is TGTGCCAGCTCACCGACGACGGTGAACACTGAAGCTTTCTTT.

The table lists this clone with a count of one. The CDR3 bases are TGTGCCAGCAGCCAAGACCCTTTCATATACTCAGATACGCAGTATTTT. Residues: CASSQDPFIYSDTQYF. The rearrangement links TRBV14 to TRBJ2-3; no clear D. Germline V CDR1 and CDR2: SGHDN, FVKESK. Trimming removed 0 bases from V and 4 bases from J, with 14 bases in between. The length of the CDR3 is 16 residues.

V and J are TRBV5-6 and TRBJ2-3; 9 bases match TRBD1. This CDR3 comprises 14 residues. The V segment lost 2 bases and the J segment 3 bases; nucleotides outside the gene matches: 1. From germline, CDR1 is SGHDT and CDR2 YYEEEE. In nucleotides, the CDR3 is TGTGCCAGCAGCTTAGGGACAGGGACAGATACGCAGTATTTT. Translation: CASSLGTGTDTQYF.

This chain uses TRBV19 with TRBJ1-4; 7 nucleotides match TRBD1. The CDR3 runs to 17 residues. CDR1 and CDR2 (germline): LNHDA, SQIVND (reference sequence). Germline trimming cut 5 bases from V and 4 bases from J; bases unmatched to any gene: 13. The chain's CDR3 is CASSLDRRGLHNEKLFF. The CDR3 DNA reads TGTGCCAGTAGTCTGGACAGGAGAGGGCTCCATAATGAAAAACTGTTTTTT.

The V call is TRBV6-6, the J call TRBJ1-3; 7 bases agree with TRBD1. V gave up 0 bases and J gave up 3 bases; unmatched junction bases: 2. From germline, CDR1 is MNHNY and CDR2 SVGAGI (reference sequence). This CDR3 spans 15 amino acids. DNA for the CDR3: TGTGCCAGCAGTTACTCGACAGGGAGTGGAAACACCATATATTTT. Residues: CASSYSTGSGNTIYF.

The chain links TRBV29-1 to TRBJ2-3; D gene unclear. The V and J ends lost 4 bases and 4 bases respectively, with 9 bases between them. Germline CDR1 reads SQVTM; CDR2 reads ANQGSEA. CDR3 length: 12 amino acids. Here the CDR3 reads CSVVEIADTQYF. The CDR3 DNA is TGCAGCGTTGTAGAAATAGCAGATACGCAGTATTTT.

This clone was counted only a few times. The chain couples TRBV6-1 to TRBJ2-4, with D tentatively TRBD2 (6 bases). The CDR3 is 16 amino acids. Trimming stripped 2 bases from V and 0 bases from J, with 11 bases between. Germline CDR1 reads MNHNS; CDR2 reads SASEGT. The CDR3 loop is CASSERDSLAKNIQYF. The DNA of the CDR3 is TGTGCCAGCAGTGAACGGGACTCACTAGCCAAAAACATTCAGTACTTC.